A selection of T cell receptor beta chains follows, all from one sample in a study of post-analysis software for immune sequencing data. Using its own MiXCR run on the PCR reads, TCRdb lists one record per CDR3 protein. The sample records some 800,000 distinct CDR3 sequences, just over 45% being singletons. The sequenced sample was blood. The receptors here all came from a girl between 5 and 17 years old with multiple sclerosis. Each CDR3 is given with its conserved first and last residue. D genes are given only for firm matches. Some rows mark clone size as missing; the rest say once, few, many or name a class of expanded clone.

V gene: TRBV20-1; J gene: TRBJ2-7; D gene: TRBD1; clone size: NA; CDR3 protein: CSARVDRASSYEQYF; CDR3 DNA: TGCAGTGCTAGGGTGGACAGGGCGAGCTCCTACGAGCAGTACTTC
V gene: TRBV5-1; J gene: TRBJ2-5; D gene: NA; clone size: NA; CDR3 protein: CASSFQGPQETQYF; CDR3 DNA: TGCGCCAGCAGCTTCCAGGGGCCCCAAGAGACCCAGTACTTC
V gene: TRBV4-2; J gene: TRBJ2-5; D gene: TRBD2; clone size: few; CDR3 protein: CASSQELAGGQETQYF; CDR3 DNA: TGTGCCAGCAGCCAAGAACTAGCGGGAGGCCAAGAGACCCAGTACTTC
V gene: TRBV7-9; J gene: TRBJ2-7; D gene: NA; clone size: few; CDR3 protein: CASSLAGDTYEQYF; CDR3 DNA: TGTGCCAGCAGCTTAGCCGGTGACACCTACGAGCAGTACTTC
V gene: TRBV5-1; J gene: TRBJ2-7; D gene: TRBD2; clone size: few; CDR3 protein: CASSLTGLASSYEQYF; CDR3 DNA: TGCGCCAGCAGCTTGACGGGACTAGCAAGCTCCTACGAGCAGTACTTC
V gene: TRBV24-1; J gene: TRBJ1-3; D gene: NA; clone size: NA; CDR3 protein: CATSDSAASGNTIYF; CDR3 DNA: TGTGCCACCAGTGATTCCGCAGCCTCTGGAAACACCATATATTTT
V gene: TRBV3-1; J gene: TRBJ2-7; D gene: NA; clone size: few; CDR3 protein: CASSQALTVSYEQYF; CDR3 DNA: TGTGCCAGCAGCCAAGCTTTGACAGTCTCCTACGAGCAGTACTTC
V gene: TRBV12-3/TRBV12-4; J gene: TRBJ1-1; D gene: NA; clone size: NA; CDR3 protein: CASNLQGATEAFF; CDR3 DNA: TGTGCCAGCAACCTTCAGGGTGCCACTGAAGCTTTCTTT
V gene: TRBV10-3; J gene: TRBJ2-7; D gene: TRBD2; clone size: NA; CDR3 protein: CAIRVTSGSGEQYF; CDR3 DNA: TGTGCCATCAGGGTGACTAGCGGGAGTGGCGAGCAGTACTTC
V gene: TRBV20-1; J gene: TRBJ2-1; D gene: NA; clone size: NA; CDR3 protein: CSGPIPPGTYDNEQFF; CDR3 DNA: TGCAGTGGCCCGATACCCCCTGGGACTTATGACAATGAGCAGTTCTTC
V gene: TRBV18; J gene: TRBJ2-3; D gene: TRBD1; clone size: NA; CDR3 protein: CASSPLGTGNTDTQYF; CDR3 DNA: TGTGCCAGCTCACCGCTCGGGACAGGGAACACAGATACGCAGTATTTT
V gene: TRBV20-1; J gene: TRBJ1-2; D gene: TRBD1; clone size: few; CDR3 protein: CSATGQGGYGYTF; CDR3 DNA: TGCAGTGCTACGGGACAGGGAGGCTATGGCTACACCTTC
V gene: TRBV6-2/TRBV6-3; J gene: TRBJ2-1; D gene: NA; clone size: NA; CDR3 protein: CASSHLAESSYNEQFF; CDR3 DNA: TGTGCCAGCAGTCACTTAGCGGAAAGCTCCTACAATGAGCAGTTCTTC
V gene: TRBV28; J gene: TRBJ2-3; D gene: TRBD1; clone size: NA; CDR3 protein: CASQTGDLGTQYF; CDR3 DNA: TGTGCCAGCCAGACAGGGGACTTAGGTACGCAGTATTTT
V gene: TRBV24-1; J gene: TRBJ1-5; D gene: TRBD1; clone size: NA; CDR3 protein: CATSEGGQGNQPQHF; CDR3 DNA: TGTGCCACCAGTGAGGGGGGACAGGGAAATCAGCCCCAGCATTTT
V gene: TRBV29-1; J gene: TRBJ2-2; D gene: NA; clone size: few; CDR3 protein: CSVESNFYTGELFF; CDR3 DNA: TGCAGCGTTGAAAGTAACTTTTACACCGGGGAGCTGTTTTTT
V gene: TRBV2; J gene: TRBJ2-7; D gene: TRBD1; clone size: NA; CDR3 protein: CASSQAGTASYEQYF; CDR3 DNA: TGTGCCAGCAGTCAGGCCGGGACAGCATCCTACGAGCAGTACTTC
V gene: TRBV27; J gene: TRBJ2-3; D gene: NA; clone size: NA; CDR3 protein: CASSSPRGPTDTQYF; CDR3 DNA: TGTGCCAGCAGTTCCCCCCGGGGCCCCACAGATACGCAGTATTTT
V gene: TRBV20-1; J gene: TRBJ1-6; D gene: NA; clone size: NA; CDR3 protein: CSAELTIGTISPLHF; CDR3 DNA: TGCAGTGCTGAGCTGACCATCGGGACCATTTCACCCCTCCACTTT
V gene: TRBV29-1; J gene: TRBJ1-2; D gene: TRBD1; clone size: NA; CDR3 protein: CSVGPRTGGEYGYTF; CDR3 DNA: TGCAGCGTTGGCCCTAGGACAGGGGGTGAATATGGCTACACCTTC
V gene: TRBV7-8; J gene: TRBJ1-1; D gene: NA; clone size: NA; CDR3 protein: CASTVLGEWDTEAFF; CDR3 DNA: TGTGCCAGCACCGTTTTGGGGGAATGGGACACTGAAGCTTTCTTT
V gene: TRBV18; J gene: TRBJ2-5; D gene: NA; clone size: few; CDR3 protein: CASSPDRFSEETQYF; CDR3 DNA: TGTGCCAGCTCACCAGACCGATTTAGTGAAGAGACCCAGTACTTC
V gene: TRBV7-2; J gene: TRBJ2-5; D gene: TRBD2; clone size: few; CDR3 protein: CASSSTSAALYNEQYF; CDR3 DNA: TGTGCCAGCAGCTCTACTAGCGCCGCCCTCTACAATGAGCAGTACTTC